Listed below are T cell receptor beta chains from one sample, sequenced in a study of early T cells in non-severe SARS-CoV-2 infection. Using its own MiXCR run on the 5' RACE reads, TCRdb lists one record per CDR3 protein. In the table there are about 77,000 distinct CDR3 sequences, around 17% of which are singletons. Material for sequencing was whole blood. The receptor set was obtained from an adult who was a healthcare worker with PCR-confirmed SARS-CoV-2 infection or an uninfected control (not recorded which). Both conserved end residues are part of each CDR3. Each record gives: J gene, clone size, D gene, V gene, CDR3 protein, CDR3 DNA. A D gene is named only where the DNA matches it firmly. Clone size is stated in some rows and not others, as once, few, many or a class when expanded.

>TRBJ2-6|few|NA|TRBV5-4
CASSLGLFRGANVLTF
TGTGCCAGCAGCTTGGGGCTTTTCAGGGGGGCCAACGTCCTGACTTTC
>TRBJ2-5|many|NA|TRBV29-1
CSVAAAQETQYF
TGCAGCGTAGCAGCGGCCCAAGAGACCCAGTACTTC
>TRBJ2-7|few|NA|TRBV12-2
CASLHEQYF
TGTGCAAGTCTCCACGAGCAGTACTTC
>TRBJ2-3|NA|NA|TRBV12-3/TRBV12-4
CATFSPPGDTDTQYF
TGTGCCACCTTCAGCCCCCCGGGGGACACAGATACGCAGTATTTT
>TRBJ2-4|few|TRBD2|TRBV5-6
CASSLAGGLNIQYF
TGTGCCAGCAGCTTGGCGGGAGGGTTGAACATTCAGTACTTC
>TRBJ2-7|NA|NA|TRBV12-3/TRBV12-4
CASSFRTGKSYEQYF
TGTGCCAGCAGTTTCAGGACGGGTAAATCCTACGAGCAGTACTTC
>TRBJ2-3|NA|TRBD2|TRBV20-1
CSALSGGSTDTQYF
TGCAGTGCATTGAGCGGGGGGAGCACAGATACGCAGTATTTT
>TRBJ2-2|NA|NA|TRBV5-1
CASSLVGRNTGELFF
TGCGCCAGCAGCTTGGTTGGGCGGAACACCGGGGAGCTGTTTTTT
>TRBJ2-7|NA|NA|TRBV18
CASSPEIYEQYF
TGTGCCAGCTCACCCGAGATCTACGAGCAGTACTTC
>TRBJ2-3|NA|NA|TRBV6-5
CASSYSTPGTGFFDTQYF
TGTGCCAGCAGTTACTCGACTCCCGGGACGGGGTTTTTCGATACGCAGTATTTT
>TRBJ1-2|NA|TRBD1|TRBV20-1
CSARLYLRDRGSYGYTF
TGCAGTGCTAGACTATACCTCCGGGACAGGGGGAGTTATGGCTACACCTTC
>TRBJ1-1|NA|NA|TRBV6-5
CASSRRTDMNTEAFF
TGTGCCAGCAGTCGTCGGACAGATATGAACACTGAAGCTTTCTTT
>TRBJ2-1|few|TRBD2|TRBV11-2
CASSKERGGQLSNEQFF
TGTGCCAGCAGCAAGGAGCGGGGGGGCCAGCTCTCCAATGAGCAGTTCTTC
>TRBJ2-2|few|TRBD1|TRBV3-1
CASSHRTGAGELFF
TGTGCCAGCAGCCATCGGACAGGGGCCGGGGAGCTGTTTTTT
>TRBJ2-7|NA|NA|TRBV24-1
CATSDPAAQYF
TGTGCCACCTCGGACCCAGCAGCTCAGTACTTC
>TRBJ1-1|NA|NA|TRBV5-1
CASSVRQASNTEAFF
TGCGCCAGCAGCGTGAGACAGGCCTCCAACACTGAAGCTTTCTTT
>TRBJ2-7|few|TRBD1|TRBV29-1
CSVRDSPYEQYF
TGCAGCGTTAGGGACAGTCCCTACGAGCAGTACTTC
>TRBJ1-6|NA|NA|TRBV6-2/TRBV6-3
CASSEDYLRVSPLHF
TGTGCCAGCAGTGAGGACTACCTCCGAGTCTCACCCCTCCACTTT
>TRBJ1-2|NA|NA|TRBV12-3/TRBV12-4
CASSPTRQAPYGYTF
TGTGCCAGCTCCCCCACGAGACAGGCCCCCTATGGCTACACCTTC
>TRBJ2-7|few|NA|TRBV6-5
CASSYRSPYEQYF
TGTGCCAGCAGTTACAGAAGCCCCTACGAGCAGTACTTC
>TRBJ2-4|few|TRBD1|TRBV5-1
CASRWTGGDIQYF
TGCGCCAGCAGATGGACAGGGGGAGACATTCAGTACTTC
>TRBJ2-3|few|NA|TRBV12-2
CASRFVAETSTDTQYF
TGTGCAAGTCGCTTCGTAGCGGAAACTAGCACAGATACGCAGTATTTT
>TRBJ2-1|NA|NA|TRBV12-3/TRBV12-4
CASTPRSGSYNEQFF
TGTGCCAGCACCCCTCGGAGCGGATCCTACAATGAGCAGTTCTTC
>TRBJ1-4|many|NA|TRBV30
CAWSWVTGNEKLFF
TGTGCCTGGAGTTGGGTTACAGGGAATGAAAAACTGTTTTTT
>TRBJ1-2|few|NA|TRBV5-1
CASSLAGRQNYGYTF
TGCGCCAGCAGCTTGGCTGGCAGGCAGAACTATGGCTACACCTTC
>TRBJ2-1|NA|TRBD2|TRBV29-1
CSVKGLASYNEQFF
TGCAGCGTTAAGGGACTAGCCTCCTACAATGAGCAGTTCTTC